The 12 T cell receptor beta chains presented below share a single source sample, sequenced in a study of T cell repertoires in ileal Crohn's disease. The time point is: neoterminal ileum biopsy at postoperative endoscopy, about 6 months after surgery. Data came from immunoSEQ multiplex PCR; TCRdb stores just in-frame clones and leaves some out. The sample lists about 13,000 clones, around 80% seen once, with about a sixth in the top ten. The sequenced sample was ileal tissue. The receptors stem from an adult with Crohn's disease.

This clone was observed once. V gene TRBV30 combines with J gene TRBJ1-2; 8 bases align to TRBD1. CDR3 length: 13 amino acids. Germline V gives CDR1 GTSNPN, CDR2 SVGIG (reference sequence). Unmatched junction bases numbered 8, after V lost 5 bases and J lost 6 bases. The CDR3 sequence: CAWEGTGWDGYTF. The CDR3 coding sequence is TGTGCCTGGGAAGGGACAGGCTGGGATGGCTACACCTTC.

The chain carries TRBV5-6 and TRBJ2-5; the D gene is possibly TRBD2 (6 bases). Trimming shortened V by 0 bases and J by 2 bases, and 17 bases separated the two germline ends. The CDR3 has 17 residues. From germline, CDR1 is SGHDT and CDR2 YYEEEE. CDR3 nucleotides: TGTGCCAGCAGCTTGGAATACGGGGCCGCGGGGCAAGAGACCCAGTACTTC. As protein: CASSLEYGAAGQETQYF.

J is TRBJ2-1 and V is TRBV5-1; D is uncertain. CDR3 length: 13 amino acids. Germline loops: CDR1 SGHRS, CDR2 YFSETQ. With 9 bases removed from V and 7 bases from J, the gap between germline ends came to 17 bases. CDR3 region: CATSELNRNEQFF. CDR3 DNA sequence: TGCGCCACTTCAGAACTAAATAGGAATGAGCAGTTCTTC.

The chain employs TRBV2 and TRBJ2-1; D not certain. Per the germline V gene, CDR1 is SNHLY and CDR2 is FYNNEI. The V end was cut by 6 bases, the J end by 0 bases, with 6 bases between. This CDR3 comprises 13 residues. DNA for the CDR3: TGTGCCAGCAGCCCCGGCTCCTACAATGAGCAGTTCTTC. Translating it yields CASSPGSYNEQFF.

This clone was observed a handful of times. The CDR3 here is CASSISGKGVYNEQFF. CDR3 sequence (DNA): TGTGCCAGTAGTATTTCAGGGAAGGGTGTCTACAATGAGCAGTTCTTC. This rearrangement joins TRBV19 to TRBJ2-1; D may be TRBD1 (5 bases). Germline values: CDR1 LNHDA, CDR2 SQIVND (reference sequence). CDR3 length: 16 amino acids. Trimming shortened V by 3 bases and J by 3 bases, and 15 bases separated the two germline ends.

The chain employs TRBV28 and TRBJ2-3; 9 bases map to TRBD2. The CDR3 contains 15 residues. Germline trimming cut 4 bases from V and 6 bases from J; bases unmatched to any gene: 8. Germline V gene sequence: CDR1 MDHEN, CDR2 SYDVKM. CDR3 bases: TGTGCCAGCAGTTACATAGCGGGAGTCAAGGATACGCAGTATTTT. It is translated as CASSYIAGVKDTQYF.

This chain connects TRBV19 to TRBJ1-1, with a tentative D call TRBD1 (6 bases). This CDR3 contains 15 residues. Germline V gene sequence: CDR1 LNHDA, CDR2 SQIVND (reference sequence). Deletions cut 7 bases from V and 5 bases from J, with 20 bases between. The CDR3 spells CASTMQLTGWTEAFF. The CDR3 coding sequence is TGTGCCAGTACCATGCAACTAACAGGGTGGACTGAAGCTTTCTTT.

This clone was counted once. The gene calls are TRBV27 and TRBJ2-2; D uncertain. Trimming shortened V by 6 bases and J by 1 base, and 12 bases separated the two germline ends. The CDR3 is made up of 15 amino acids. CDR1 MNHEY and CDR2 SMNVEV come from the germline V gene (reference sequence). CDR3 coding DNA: TGTGCCAGCAGAGTCTGGAGTGTGAACACCGGGGAGCTGTTTTTT. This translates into CASRVWSVNTGELFF.

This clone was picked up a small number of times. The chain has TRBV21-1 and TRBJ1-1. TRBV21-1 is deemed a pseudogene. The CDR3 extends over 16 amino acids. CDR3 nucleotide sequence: TGTGCCAGCAGCAAAATACAAGAGCGAGGGCGCACTGAAGCTTTCTTT. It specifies CASSKIQERGRTEAFF.

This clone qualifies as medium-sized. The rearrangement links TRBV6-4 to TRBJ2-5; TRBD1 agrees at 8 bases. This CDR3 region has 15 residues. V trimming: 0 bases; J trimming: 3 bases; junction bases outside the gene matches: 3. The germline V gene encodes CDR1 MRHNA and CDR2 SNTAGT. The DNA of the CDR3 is TGTGCCAGCAGTGACTCAGTGGACAGGGAAGAGACCCAGTACTTC. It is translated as CASSDSVDREETQYF.

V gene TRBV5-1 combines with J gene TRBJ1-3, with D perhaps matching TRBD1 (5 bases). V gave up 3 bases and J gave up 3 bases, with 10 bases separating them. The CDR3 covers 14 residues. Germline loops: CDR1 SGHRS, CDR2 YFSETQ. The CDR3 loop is CASSSSGFGNTIYF. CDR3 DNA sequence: TGCGCCAGCAGCTCATCAGGGTTTGGAAACACCATATATTTT.

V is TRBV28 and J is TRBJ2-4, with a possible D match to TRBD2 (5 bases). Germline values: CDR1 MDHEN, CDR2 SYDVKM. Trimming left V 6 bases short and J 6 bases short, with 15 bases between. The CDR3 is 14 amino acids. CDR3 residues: CASSRTAGGNIQYF. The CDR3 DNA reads TGTGCCAGCAGCAGGACCGCGGGCGGAAACATTCAGTACTTC.